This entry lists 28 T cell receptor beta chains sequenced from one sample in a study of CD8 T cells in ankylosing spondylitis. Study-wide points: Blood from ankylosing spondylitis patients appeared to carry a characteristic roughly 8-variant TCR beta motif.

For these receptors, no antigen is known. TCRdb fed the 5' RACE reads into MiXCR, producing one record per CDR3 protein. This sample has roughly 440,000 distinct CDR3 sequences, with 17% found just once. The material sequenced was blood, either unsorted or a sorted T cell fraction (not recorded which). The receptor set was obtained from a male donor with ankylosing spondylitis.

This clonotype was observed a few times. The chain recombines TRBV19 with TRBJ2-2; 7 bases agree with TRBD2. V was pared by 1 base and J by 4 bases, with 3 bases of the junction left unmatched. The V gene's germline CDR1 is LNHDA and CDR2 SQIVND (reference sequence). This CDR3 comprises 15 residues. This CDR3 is CASSIAGGGTGELFF. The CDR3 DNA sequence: TGTGCCAGTAGTATAGCGGGGGGAGGCACCGGGGAGCTGTTTTTT.

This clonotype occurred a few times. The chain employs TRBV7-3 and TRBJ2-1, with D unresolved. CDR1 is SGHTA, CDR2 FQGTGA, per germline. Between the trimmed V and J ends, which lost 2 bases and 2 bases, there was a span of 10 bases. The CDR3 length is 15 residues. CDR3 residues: CASSLEALAYNEQFF. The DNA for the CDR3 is TGTGCCAGCAGCTTAGAGGCCTTAGCCTACAATGAGCAGTTCTTC.

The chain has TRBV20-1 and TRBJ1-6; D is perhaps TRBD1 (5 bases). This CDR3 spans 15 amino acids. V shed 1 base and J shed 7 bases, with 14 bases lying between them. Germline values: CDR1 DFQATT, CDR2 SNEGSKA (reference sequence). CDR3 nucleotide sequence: TGCAGTGCTAGAGTCGGGGGGGGAGAGAATTCACCCCTCCACTTT. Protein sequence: CSARVGGGENSPLHF.

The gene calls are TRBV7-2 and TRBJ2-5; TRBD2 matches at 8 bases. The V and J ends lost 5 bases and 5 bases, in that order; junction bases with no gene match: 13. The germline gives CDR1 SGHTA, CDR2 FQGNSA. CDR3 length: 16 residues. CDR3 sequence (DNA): TGTGCCAGCAGCCCCAGGACTAGCAATATTCGGGAGACCCAGTACTTC. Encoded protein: CASSPRTSNIRETQYF.

CDR3 nucleotide sequence: TGCGCCAGCAGCCCCCTGACAGGGGAACCCTTCTATGGCTACACCTTC. This gives the protein CASSPLTGEPFYGYTF. The rearrangement joins TRBV5-1 to TRBJ1-2, with 8 bases lining up with TRBD1. The CDR3 is 16 residues long. The germline V gene has CDR1 SGHRS and CDR2 YFSETQ. The ends lost 4 bases at V and 4 bases at J; junction bases unmatched: 12.

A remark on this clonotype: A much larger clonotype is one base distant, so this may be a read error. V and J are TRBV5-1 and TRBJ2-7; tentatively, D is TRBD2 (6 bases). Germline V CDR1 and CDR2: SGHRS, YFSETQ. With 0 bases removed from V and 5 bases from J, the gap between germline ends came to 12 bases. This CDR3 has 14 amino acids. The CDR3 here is CASSLVTGAHEQYF. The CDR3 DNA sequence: TGCGCCAGCAGCTTGGTTACGGGAGCACACGAGCAGTACTTC.

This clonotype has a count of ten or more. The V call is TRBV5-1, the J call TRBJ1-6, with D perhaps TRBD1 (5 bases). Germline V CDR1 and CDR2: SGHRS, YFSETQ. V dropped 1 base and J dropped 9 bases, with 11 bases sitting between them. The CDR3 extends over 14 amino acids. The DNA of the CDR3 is TGCGCCAGCAGCTTGCGGGACGCTTCTTCACCCCTCCACTTT. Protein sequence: CASSLRDASSPLHF.

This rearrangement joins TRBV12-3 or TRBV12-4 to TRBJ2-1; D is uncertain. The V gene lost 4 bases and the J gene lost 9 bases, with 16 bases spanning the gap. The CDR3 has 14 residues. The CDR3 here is CASSSQTPRTEQFF. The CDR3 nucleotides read TGTGCCAGCAGTTCCCAAACCCCGCGGACTGAGCAGTTCTTC.

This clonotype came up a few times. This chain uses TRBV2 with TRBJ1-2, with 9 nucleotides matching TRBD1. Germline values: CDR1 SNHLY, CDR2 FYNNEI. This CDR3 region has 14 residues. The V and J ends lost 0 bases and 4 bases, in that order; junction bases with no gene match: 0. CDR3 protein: CASSEATGGYGYTF. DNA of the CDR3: TGTGCCAGCAGTGAAGCGACAGGGGGCTATGGCTACACCTTC.

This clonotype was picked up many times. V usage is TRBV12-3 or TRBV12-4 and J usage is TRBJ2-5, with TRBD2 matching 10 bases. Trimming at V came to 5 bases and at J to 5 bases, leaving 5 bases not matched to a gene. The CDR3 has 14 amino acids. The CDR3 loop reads CASSPSGSGETQYF. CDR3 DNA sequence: TGTGCCAGCAGTCCTAGCGGGAGTGGTGAGACCCAGTACTTC.

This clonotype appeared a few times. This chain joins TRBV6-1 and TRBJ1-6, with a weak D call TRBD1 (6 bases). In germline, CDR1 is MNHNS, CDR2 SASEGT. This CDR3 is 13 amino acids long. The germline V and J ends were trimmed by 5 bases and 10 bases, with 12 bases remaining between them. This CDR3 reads CASSPWGRSPLHF. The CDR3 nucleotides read TGTGCCAGCAGTCCATGGGGGCGCTCACCCCTCCACTTT.

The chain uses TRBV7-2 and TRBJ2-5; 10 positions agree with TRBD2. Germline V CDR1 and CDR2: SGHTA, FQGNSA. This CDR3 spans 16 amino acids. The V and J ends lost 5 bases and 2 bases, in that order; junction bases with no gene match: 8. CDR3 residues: CASSPQLAGRQETQYF. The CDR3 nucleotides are TGTGCCAGCAGCCCCCAACTAGCGGGACGGCAAGAGACCCAGTACTTC.

The CDR3 nucleotides read TGTGCCAGCAGCTTAACGGAGTGGGGTGAGCAGTTCTTC. It is translated as CASSLTEWGEQFF. The V gene is TRBV7-3, the J gene TRBJ2-1; D is unclear. The germline gives CDR1 SGHTA, CDR2 FQGTGA. Deletions cut 0 bases from V and 9 bases from J, with 9 bases between. The CDR3 contains 13 residues. The full variable domain, rest sourced from reference TRBV7-3 and TRBJ2-1, is GAGVSQTPSNKVTEKGKYVELRCDPISGHTALYWYRQSLGQGPEFLIYFQGTGAADDSGLPNDRFFAVRPEGSVSTLKIQRTERGDSAVYLCASSLTEWGEQFFGPGTRLTVL.

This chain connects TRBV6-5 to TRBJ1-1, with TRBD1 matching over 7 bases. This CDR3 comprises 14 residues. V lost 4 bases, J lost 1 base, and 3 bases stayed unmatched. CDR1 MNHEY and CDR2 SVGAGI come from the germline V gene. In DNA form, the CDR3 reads TGTGCCAGCAGTTGGGGACAGACGAACACTGAAGCTTTCTTT. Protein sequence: CASSWGQTNTEAFF.

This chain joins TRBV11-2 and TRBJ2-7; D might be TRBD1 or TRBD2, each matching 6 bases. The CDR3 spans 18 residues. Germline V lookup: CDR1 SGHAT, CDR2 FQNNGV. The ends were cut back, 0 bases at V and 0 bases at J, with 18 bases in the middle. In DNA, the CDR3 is TGTGCCAGCAGCTTAGATCGGGTGGGGGGACATAACTCCTACGAGCAGTACTTC. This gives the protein CASSLDRVGGHNSYEQYF.

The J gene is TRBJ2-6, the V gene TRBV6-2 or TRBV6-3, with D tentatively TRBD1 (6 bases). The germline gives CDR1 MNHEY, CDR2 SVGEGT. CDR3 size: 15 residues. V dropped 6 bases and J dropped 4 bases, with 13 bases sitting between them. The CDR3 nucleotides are TGTGCCAGCAGATACAGGGTCTCAGGGGCCAACGTCCTGACTTTC. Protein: CASRYRVSGANVLTF.

The CDR3 protein is CASSLTSGPSSYNEQFF. The CDR3 coding sequence is TGCGCCAGCAGCCTAACTAGCGGGCCCAGCTCCTACAATGAGCAGTTCTTC. This chain uses TRBV4-1 with TRBJ2-1, with 9 bases matching TRBD2. CDR1 and CDR2 (germline): MGHRA, YSYEKL. The CDR3 sequence is 17 residues long. Losses at the gene ends were 4 bases for V and 0 bases for J; bases not matched to a gene: 7.

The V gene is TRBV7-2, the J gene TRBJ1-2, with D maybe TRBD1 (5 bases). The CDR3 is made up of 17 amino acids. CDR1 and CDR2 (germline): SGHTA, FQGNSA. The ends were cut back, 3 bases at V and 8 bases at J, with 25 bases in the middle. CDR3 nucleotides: TGTGCCAGCAGCTTGACCGGGACCCGCGGCGGGAACTCAGGCTACACCTTC. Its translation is CASSLTGTRGGNSGYTF.

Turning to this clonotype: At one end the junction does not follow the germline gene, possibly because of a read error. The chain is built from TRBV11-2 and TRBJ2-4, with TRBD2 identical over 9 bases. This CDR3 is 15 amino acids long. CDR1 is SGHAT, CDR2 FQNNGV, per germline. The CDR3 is CASSIEGLAGNIQYF. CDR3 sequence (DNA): TGTGCCAGCAGCATAGAGGGACTAGCTGGAAACATTCAGTACTTC.

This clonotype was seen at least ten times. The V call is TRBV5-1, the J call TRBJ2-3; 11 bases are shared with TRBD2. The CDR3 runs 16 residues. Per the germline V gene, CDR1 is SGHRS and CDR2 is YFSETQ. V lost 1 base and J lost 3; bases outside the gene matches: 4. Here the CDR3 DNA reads TGCGCCAGCAGCTTGCGGCTAGCGGGAGGTACAGATACGCAGTATTTT. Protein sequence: CASSLRLAGGTDTQYF.

The CDR3 region is CASSLSGVEYEQYF. The CDR3, as DNA: TGCGCCAGCAGCTTGTCAGGGGTTGAATACGAGCAGTACTTC. J is TRBJ2-7 and V is TRBV5-1, with D maybe TRBD1 (6 bases). The CDR3 sequence is 14 residues long. The germline V gene encodes CDR1 SGHRS and CDR2 YFSETQ. Deletions cut 1 base from V and 4 bases from J, with 12 bases between.

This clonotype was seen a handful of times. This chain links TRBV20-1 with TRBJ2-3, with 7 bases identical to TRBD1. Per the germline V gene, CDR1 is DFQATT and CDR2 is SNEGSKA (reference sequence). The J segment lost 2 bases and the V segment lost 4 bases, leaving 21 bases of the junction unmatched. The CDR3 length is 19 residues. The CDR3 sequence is CSATRGPSTGVRSTDTQYF. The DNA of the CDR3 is TGCAGTGCTACAAGGGGGCCGTCGACAGGAGTACGATCCACAGATACGCAGTATTTT.

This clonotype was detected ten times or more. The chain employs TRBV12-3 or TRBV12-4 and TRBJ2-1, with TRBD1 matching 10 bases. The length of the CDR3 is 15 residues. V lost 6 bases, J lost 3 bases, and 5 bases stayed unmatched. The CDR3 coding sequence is TGTGCCAGCAGAAGACAGGGGGCGAACTACAATGAGCAGTTCTTC. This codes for CASRRQGANYNEQFF.

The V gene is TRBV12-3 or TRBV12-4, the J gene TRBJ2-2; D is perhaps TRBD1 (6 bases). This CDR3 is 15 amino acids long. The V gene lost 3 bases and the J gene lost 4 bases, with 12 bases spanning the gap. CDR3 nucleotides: TGTGCCAGCAGTTTGGTGGACAGCCGCACCGGGGAGCTGTTTTTT. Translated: CASSLVDSRTGELFF.

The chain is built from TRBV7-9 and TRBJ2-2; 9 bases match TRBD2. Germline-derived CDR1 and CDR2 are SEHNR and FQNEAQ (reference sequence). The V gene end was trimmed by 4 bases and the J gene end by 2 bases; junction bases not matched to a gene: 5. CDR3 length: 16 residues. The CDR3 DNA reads TGTGCCAGCAGCTCGCGACTAGCGGTAAACACCGGGGAGCTGTTTTTT. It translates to CASSSRLAVNTGELFF.

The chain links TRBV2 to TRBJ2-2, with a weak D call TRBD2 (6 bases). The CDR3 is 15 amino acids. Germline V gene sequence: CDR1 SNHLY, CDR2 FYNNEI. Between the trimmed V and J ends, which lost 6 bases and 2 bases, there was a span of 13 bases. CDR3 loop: CASREGPFNTGELFF. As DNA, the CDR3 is TGTGCCAGCAGGGAGGGACCTTTCAACACCGGGGAGCTGTTTTTT.

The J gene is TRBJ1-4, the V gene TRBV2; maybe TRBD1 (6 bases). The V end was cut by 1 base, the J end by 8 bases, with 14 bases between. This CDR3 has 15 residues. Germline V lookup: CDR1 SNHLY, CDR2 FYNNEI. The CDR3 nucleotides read TGTGCCAGCAGTGAAGAAGGAGGGGGTTGGGAAAAACTGTTTTTT. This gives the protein CASSEEGGGWEKLFF.

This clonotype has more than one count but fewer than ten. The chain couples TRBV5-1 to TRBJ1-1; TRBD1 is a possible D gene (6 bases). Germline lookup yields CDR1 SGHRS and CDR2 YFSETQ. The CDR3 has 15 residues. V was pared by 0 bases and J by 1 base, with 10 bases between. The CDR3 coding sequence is TGCGCCAGCAGCTTGGGTGGGACAAGGAACACTGAAGCTTTCTTT. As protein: CASSLGGTRNTEAFF.